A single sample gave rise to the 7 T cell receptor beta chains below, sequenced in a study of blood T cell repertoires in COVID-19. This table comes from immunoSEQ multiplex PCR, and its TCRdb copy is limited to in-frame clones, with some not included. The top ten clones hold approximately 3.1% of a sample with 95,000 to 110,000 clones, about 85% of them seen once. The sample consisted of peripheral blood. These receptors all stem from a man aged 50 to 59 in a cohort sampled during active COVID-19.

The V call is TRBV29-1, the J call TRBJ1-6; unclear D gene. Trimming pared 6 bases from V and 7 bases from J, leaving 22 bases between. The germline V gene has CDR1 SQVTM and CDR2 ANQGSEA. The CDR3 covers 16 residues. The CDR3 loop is CSVKGSGDQDNSPLHF. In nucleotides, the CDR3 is TGCAGCGTAAAAGGGTCGGGAGACCAGGACAATTCACCCCTCCACTTT.

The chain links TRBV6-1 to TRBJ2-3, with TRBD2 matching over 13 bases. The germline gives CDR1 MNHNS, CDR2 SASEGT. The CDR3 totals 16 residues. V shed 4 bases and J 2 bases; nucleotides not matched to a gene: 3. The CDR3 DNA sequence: TGTGCCAGCAGTGTGACTAGCGGGGGGTTCACAGATACGCAGTATTTT. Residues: CASSVTSGGFTDTQYF.

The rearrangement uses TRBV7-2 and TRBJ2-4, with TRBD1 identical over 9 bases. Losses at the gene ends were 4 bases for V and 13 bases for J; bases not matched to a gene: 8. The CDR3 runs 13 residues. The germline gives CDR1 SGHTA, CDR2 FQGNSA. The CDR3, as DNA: TGTGCCAGCAGCTCCACCGGGACAGGGCCACAGTACTTC. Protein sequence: CASSSTGTGPQYF.

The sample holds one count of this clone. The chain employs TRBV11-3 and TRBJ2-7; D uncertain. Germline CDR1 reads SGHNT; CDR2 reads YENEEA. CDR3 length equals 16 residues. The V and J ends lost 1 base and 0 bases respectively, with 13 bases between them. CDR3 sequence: CASSLAPHVSSYEQYV. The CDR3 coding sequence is TGTGCCAGCAGCTTAGCCCCGCACGTGAGCTCCTACGAGCAGTACGTC.

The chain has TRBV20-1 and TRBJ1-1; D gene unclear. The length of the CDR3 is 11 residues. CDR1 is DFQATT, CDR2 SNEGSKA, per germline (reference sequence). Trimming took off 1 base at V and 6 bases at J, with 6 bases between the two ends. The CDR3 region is CSARGSAEAFF. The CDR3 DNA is TGCAGTGCTAGAGGGAGCGCTGAAGCTTTCTTT.

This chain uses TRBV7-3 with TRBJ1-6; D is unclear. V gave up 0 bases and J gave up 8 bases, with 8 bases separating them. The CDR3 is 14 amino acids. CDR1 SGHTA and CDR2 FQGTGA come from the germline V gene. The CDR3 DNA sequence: TGTGCCAGCAGCTTAACTTGGCCAGATTCACCCCTCCACTTT. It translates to CASSLTWPDSPLHF.

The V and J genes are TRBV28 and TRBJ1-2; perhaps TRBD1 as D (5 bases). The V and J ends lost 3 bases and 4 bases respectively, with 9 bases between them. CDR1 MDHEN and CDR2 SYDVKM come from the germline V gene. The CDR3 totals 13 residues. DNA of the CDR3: TGTGCCAGCAGTTTGGGGGGTGTCTATGGCTACACCTTC. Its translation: CASSLGGVYGYTF.